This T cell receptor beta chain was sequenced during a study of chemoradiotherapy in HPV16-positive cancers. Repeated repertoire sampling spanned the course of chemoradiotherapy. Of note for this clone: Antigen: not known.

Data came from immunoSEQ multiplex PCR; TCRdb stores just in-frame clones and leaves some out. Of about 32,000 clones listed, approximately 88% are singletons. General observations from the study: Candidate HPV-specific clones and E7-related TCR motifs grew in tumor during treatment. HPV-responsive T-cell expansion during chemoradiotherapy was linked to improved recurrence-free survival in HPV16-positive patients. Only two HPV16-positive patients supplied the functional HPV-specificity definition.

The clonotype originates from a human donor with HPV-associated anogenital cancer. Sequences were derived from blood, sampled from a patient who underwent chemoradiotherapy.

The CDR3 sequence: CAISESLRADYGYTF. The CDR3 DNA reads TGTGCCATCAGTGAGTCATTGAGGGCTGACTATGGCTACACCTTC. The rearrangement uses TRBV10-3 and TRBJ1-2; D is uncertain. Germline V gene sequence: CDR1 ENHRY, CDR2 SYGVKD. The CDR3 length is 15 residues. V was trimmed by 0 bases and J by 3 bases, leaving 11 bases between them.